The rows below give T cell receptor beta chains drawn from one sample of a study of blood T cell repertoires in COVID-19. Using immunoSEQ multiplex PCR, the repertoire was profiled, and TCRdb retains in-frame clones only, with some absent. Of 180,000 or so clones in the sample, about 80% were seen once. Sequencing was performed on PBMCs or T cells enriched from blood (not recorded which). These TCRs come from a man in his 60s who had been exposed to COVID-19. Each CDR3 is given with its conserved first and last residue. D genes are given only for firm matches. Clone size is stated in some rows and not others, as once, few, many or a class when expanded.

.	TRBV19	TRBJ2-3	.	CASSIDGTDTQYF	TGTGCCAGTAGTATAGACGGCACAGATACGCAGTATTTT
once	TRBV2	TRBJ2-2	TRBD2	CASRQDGRGFGELFF	TGTGCCAGCAGGCAGGATGGGCGGGGGTTCGGGGAGCTGTTTTTT
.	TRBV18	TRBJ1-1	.	CASSPRQVMNTEAFF	TGTGCCAGCTCACCACGACAGGTCATGAACACTGAAGCTTTCTTT
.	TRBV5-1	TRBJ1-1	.	CASSLEVQGGTEAFF	TGCGCCAGCAGCTTGGAGGTCCAAGGGGGAACTGAAGCTTTCTTT
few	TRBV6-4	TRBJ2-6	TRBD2	CASSESGGSGANVLTF	TGTGCCAGCAGTGAGTCGGGGGGCTCTGGGGCCAACGTCCTGACTTTC
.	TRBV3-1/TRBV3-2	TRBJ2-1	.	CASSQEGGWNEQFF	TGTGCCAGCAGCCAAGAAGGCGGCTGGAATGAGCAGTTCTTC
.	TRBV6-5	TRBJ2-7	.	CASSPGGALYEQYF	TGTGCCAGCAGTCCCGGCGGGGCCCTCTACGAGCAGTACTTC
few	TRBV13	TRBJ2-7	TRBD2	CASSTLSGTVFGYEQYF	TGTGCCAGCAGTACCCTGAGCGGGACTGTGTTTGGGTACGAGCAGTACTTC
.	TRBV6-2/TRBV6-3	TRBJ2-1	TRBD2	CASSKPGLANEQFF	TGTGCCAGCAGTAAACCGGGACTAGCGAATGAGCAGTTCTTC
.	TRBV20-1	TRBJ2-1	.	CSASRSNEQFF	TGCAGTGCTTCTCGCAGTAATGAACAGTTCTTC
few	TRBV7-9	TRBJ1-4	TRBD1	CASSLAGGGEKLFF	TGTGCCAGCAGCTTAGCAGGGGGCGGTGAAAAACTGTTTTTT
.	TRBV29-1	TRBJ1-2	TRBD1	CSVGAPGQGNGYTF	TGCAGCGTAGGTGCCCCGGGACAGGGGAATGGCTACACCTTC
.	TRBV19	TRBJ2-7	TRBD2	CASSIVPGLAGYEQYF	TGTGCCAGTAGTATAGTCCCGGGACTAGCGGGATACGAGCAGTACTTC
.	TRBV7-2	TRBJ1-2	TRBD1	CASSLATGGYGYTF	TGTGCCAGCAGCTTAGCCACAGGGGGATATGGCTACACCTTC
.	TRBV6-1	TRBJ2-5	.	CASSAQGGAGKETQYF	TGTGCCAGCAGTGCACAGGGTGGAGCAGGAAAAGAGACCCAGTACTTC
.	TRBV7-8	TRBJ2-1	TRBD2	CASSRAGDSYNEQFF	TGTGCCAGCAGCCGAGCGGGAGATTCCTACAATGAGCAGTTCTTC
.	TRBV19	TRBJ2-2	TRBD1	CASGPWTGGSGELFF	TGTGCCAGTGGCCCATGGACAGGGGGTTCCGGGGAGCTGTTTTTT
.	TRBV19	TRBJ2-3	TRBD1	CASNHFPGTGFTDTQYF	TGTGCCAGTAATCACTTCCCCGGGACAGGGTTCACTGATACGCAGTATTTT
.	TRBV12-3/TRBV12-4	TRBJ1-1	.	CATLTGTEAFF	TGTGCCACCCTAACGGGCACTGAAGCTTTCTTT
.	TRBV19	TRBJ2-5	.	CASSIEGTFQETQYF	TGTGCCAGTAGTATAGAGGGGACATTCCAAGAGACCCAGTACTTC
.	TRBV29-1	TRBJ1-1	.	CSAGGGNTEAFF	TGCAGCGCTGGCGGAGGGAACACTGAAGCTTTCTTT
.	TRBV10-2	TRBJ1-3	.	CASSGHTVSGNTIYF	TGCGCCAGCAGTGGTCATACGGTCTCTGGAAACACCATATATTTT
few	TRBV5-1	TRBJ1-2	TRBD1	CASSDGQGVYGYTF	TGCGCCAGCAGCGATGGACAGGGGGTCTATGGCTACACCTTC
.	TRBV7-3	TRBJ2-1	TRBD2	CASSPTSGSYLNEQFF	TGTGCCAGCAGCCCGACTAGCGGGAGCTACCTCAATGAGCAGTTCTTC
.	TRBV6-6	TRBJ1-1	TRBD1	CASSSLTGMGTEAFF	TGTGCCAGCAGTTCCCTGACAGGGATGGGCACTGAAGCTTTCTTT
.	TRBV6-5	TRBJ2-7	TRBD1	CASSYNRGLEQYF	TGTGCCAGCAGTTACAACAGGGGGCTCGAGCAGTACTTC
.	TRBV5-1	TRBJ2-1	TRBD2	CASSLQGTTWNEQFF	TGCGCCAGCAGCTTGCAAGGGACTACCTGGAATGAGCAGTTCTTC
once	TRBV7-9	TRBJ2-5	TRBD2	CASSRPGGRAGETQYF	TGTGCCAGCAGCCGACCGGGAGGGAGGGCCGGAGAGACCCAGTACTTC
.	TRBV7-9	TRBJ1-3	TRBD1	CASSFGQGLLNTIYF	TGTGCCAGCAGCTTCGGACAGGGGTTGTTGAACACCATATATTTT
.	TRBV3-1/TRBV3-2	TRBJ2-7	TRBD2	CASSQDRTGGPQEQYF	TGTGCCAGCAGCCAAGATAGAACGGGAGGGCCGCAAGAGCAGTACTTC
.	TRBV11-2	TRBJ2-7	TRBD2	CASSLLAGLEQYF	TGTGCCAGCAGCTTACTAGCGGGACTCGAGCAGTACTTC
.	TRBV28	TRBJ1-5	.	CASSYAGSHFNQPQHF	TGTGCCAGCAGCTACGCGGGGTCCCACTTCAATCAGCCCCAGCATTTT
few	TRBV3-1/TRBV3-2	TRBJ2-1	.	CASSRLTRLHNEQFF	TGTGCCAGCAGCCGACTCACCCGACTTCACAATGAGCAGTTCTTC
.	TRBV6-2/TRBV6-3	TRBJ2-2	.	CASSFQLNTGELFF	TGTGCCAGCAGTTTTCAGTTGAACACCGGGGAGCTGTTTTTT
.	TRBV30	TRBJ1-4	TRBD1	CAWSVSRQGAGEKLFF	TGTGCCTGGAGTGTCTCCCGACAGGGAGCGGGCGAAAAACTGTTTTTT
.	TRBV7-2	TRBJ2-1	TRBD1	CASSLDGTGGWREQFF	TGTGCCAGCAGCTTAGACGGGACAGGGGGTTGGAGGGAGCAGTTCTTC
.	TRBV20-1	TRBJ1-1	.	CSARVGLRAFF	TGCAGTGCTAGAGTTGGACTGAGGGCTTTCTTT
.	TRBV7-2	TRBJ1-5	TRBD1	CASSLEFYRGTQHF	TGTGCCAGCAGCTTAGAATTCTACAGGGGGACCCAGCATTTT
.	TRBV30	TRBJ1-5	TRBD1	CAWRDRAGQPQHF	TGTGCCTGGAGGGACAGGGCGGGCCAGCCCCAGCATTTT
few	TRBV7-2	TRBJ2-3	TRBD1	CASSWSGTGRPDTQYF	TGTGCCAGCAGCTGGTCGGGGACAGGGCGGCCAGATACGCAGTATTTT
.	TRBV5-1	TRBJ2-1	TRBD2	CASSRLLAGGGDEQFF	TGCGCCAGCAGCAGATTACTAGCGGGAGGAGGGGATGAGCAGTTCTTC
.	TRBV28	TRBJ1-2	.	CASSTLLVYGYTF	TGTGCCAGCAGTACCCTCCTAGTCTATGGCTACACCTTC
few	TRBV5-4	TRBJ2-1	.	CASSLVRSGEQFF	TGTGCCAGCAGCTTGGTCAGGTCAGGTGAGCAGTTCTTC
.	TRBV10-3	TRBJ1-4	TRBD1	CAISGLPQGRSEKLFF	TGTGCCATCAGTGGCCTACCACAGGGGAGGAGTGAAAAACTGTTTTTT
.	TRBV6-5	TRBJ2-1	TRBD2	CASSRTSGTYNEQFF	TGTGCCAGCTCCCGGACTAGCGGAACCTACAATGAGCAGTTCTTC
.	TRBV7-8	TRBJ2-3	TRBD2	CASSLGFRAGGPDTQYF	TGTGCCAGCAGCTTAGGTTTTCGAGCGGGAGGGCCAGATACGCAGTATTTT
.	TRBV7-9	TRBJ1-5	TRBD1	CASSLGTGGDQPQHF	TGTGCCAGCAGCTTAGGGACAGGGGGCGATCAGCCCCAGCATTTT